A single sample gave rise to the 29 T cell receptor beta chains below, sequenced in a study of shared clonotypes between healthy human individuals. Assay: immunoSEQ multiplex PCR; the TCRdb copy retains only in-frame clones and omits some. The sample contains millions of clones, about 92% of which appear only once. The source material was naive CD4+ T cells from PBMCs. Subset denoted: CD45RA+ positively selected. These receptors were taken from a young man in good health. Some clones in this sample may be carry-over from other donors' samples.

The DNA of the CDR3 is TGTGCCAGCTCACGCCGGACAGACTCCTACGAGCAGTACTTC. As protein: CASSRRTDSYEQYF. The J gene is TRBJ2-7, the V gene TRBV18, with D possibly matching TRBD1 (6 bases). From germline, CDR1 is KGHSH and CDR2 LQKENI. With 4 bases removed from V and 0 bases from J, the gap between germline ends came to 10 bases. CDR3 size: 14 residues.

The V gene is TRBV28, the J gene TRBJ2-1, with 7 bases matching TRBD2. The CDR3 is 16 amino acids. From germline, CDR1 is MDHEN and CDR2 SYDVKM. With 6 bases clipped from V and 4 bases from J, the junction kept 12 bases outside the gene matches. CDR3 loop: CASRVFGAGLYNEQFF. The CDR3 DNA reads as TGTGCCAGCAGAGTTTTCGGAGCGGGACTTTACAATGAGCAGTTCTTC.

V gene TRBV12-5 combines with J gene TRBJ2-1; TRBD1 matches 10 bases. This CDR3 region has 17 residues. The germline CDR1 and CDR2 sequences are LGHNT and FRNRAP. V lost 2 bases, J lost 4 bases, and 8 bases stayed unmatched. This CDR3 is CASGLNKVGQGYNEQFF. The CDR3 DNA is TGTGCTAGTGGTTTGAACAAGGTGGGACAGGGGTACAATGAGCAGTTCTTC.

This rearrangement joins TRBV29-1 to TRBJ2-2, with 10 bases lining up with TRBD2. The CDR3 runs 20 residues. Looked up from germline, CDR1 is SQVTM and CDR2 is ANQGSEA. The ends lost 1 base at V and 2 bases at J; junction bases unmatched: 16. CDR3 nucleotides: TGCAGCGTTGAAGCTGGGCGGGGGAAACGGACTAGCGGCAACACCGGGGAGCTGTTTTTT. It encodes CSVEAGRGKRTSGNTGELFF.

Note on this clone: Within the sample, other DNA sequences also encode this same CDR3. V usage is TRBV5-1 and J usage is TRBJ1-5, with 8 bases lining up with TRBD1. The CDR3 runs 15 residues. The V and J ends lost 1 base and 2 bases, in that order; junction bases with no gene match: 2. Germline CDR1 and CDR2: SGHRS and YFSETQ. The CDR3 here is CASSLTGGGNQPQHF. The DNA of the CDR3 is TGCGCCAGCAGCTTGACAGGGGGAGGCAATCAGCCCCAGCATTTT. The whole variable domain, filled in from reference TRBV5-1 and TRBJ1-5, reads KAGVTQTPRYLIKTRGQQVTLSCSPISGHRSVSWYQQTPGQGLQFLFEYFSETQRNKGNFPGRFSGRQFSNSRSEMNVSTLELGDSALYLCASSLTGGGNQPQHFGDGTRLSIL.

This clone was observed once. This chain links TRBV11-2 with TRBJ2-2; D possibly corresponds to TRBD2 (6 bases). CDR3 length equals 15 residues. Germline CDR1 and CDR2: SGHAT and FQNNGV. Trimming took 1 base from V and 7 from J, leaving 13 bases between them. This CDR3 reads CASSLVGGIGGELFF. As DNA, the CDR3 is TGTGCCAGCAGCTTAGTGGGCGGGATAGGCGGGGAGCTGTTTTTT.

In DNA, the CDR3 is TGTGCCAGCAGCTTGGGACAGCTCATGAACACTGAAGCTTTCTTT. Its translation: CASSLGQLMNTEAFF. The rearrangement links TRBV5-6 to TRBJ1-1, with a possible D match to TRBD1 (5 bases). Trimming took off 0 bases at V and 0 bases at J, with 9 bases between the two ends. This CDR3 has 15 residues. CDR1 and CDR2 from the germline V gene are SGHDT and YYEEEE.

The V and J genes are TRBV7-2 and TRBJ2-2; 11 bases align to TRBD2. The CDR3 totals 17 residues. Trimming at V came to 2 bases and at J to 6 bases, leaving 8 bases not matched to a gene. Germline values: CDR1 SGHTA, CDR2 FQGNSA. DNA for the CDR3: TGTGCCAGCAGCTTAAGTAGCGGGAGGGCCAACTCCGGGGAGCTGTTTTTT. Protein product: CASSLSSGRANSGELFF.

V is TRBV4-3 and J is TRBJ1-3, with D perhaps matching TRBD1 (5 bases). Trimming left V 1 base short and J 2 bases short, with 9 bases between. Germline CDR1 reads LGHNA; CDR2 reads YSLEER. This CDR3 region has 15 residues. The CDR3 region has the DNA TGCGCCAGCAGCCAAGGGACACCTCCTGGAAACACCATATATTTT. Residues: CASSQGTPPGNTIYF.

This chain joins TRBV25-1 and TRBJ1-1; maybe TRBD1 (5 bases). The CDR3 is 16 amino acids. V lost 5 bases and J lost 0, with 16 bases in between. CDR1 is MGHDK and CDR2 is SYGVNS in the germline V gene. CDR3 coding DNA: TGTGCCAGCAGTATCTCCACCGGGACGGTGAACACTGAAGCTTTCTTT. Residues: CASSISTGTVNTEAFF.

The chain employs TRBV5-1 and TRBJ2-1, with 8 bases matching TRBD1. The germline gives CDR1 SGHRS, CDR2 YFSETQ. The J segment lost 4 bases and the V segment lost 3 bases, leaving 3 bases of the junction unmatched. The length of the CDR3 is 14 residues. The CDR3 spells CASSSGQAYNEQFF. In DNA, the CDR3 is TGCGCCAGCAGCTCGGGACAGGCTTACAATGAGCAGTTCTTC. Full variable domain (remainder filled in from reference TRBV5-1 and TRBJ2-1): KAGVTQTPRYLIKTRGQQVTLSCSPISGHRSVSWYQQTPGQGLQFLFEYFSETQRNKGNFPGRFSGRQFSNSRSEMNVSTLELGDSALYLCASSSGQAYNEQFFGPGTRLTVL.

To note about this clone: The same CDR3 also results from other DNA sequences found in this sample. The chain combines TRBV5-1 with TRBJ2-3; 12 nucleotides align to TRBD2. J gave up 3 bases and V 0 bases, and 5 bases lay outside the gene matches. Germline V gives CDR1 SGHRS, CDR2 YFSETQ. The CDR3 loop spans 17 amino acids. The CDR3 nucleotides read TGCGCCAGCAGCTTGGCCCCCCTAGCGGGAGGGACAGATACGCAGTATTTT. This encodes CASSLAPLAGGTDTQYF.

This chain joins TRBV4-2 and TRBJ2-2, with a possible D match to TRBD1 (6 bases). The CDR3 is 15 amino acids. Germline V gives CDR1 LGHNA, CDR2 YNFKEQ. The ends were cut back, 4 bases at V and 4 bases at J, with 13 bases in the middle. The CDR3 sequence: CASSPDRDITGELFF. The DNA for the CDR3 is TGTGCCAGCAGCCCAGACCGGGACATCACCGGGGAGCTGTTTTTT.

The chain couples TRBV6-5 to TRBJ2-7; unclear D gene. This CDR3 spans 14 amino acids. The V gene lost 6 bases and the J gene lost 3 bases, with 15 bases spanning the gap. Germline V lookup: CDR1 MNHEY, CDR2 SVGAGI. In nucleotides, the CDR3 is TGTGCCAGCAGCCCCGACCTCTGGGACTACGAGCAGTACTTC. Encoded protein: CASSPDLWDYEQYF.

About this clone itself: The identical CDR3 is also encoded by other nucleotide sequences in the sample. The J gene is TRBJ1-1, the V gene TRBV5-1; 7 positions agree with TRBD1. From germline, CDR1 is SGHRS and CDR2 YFSETQ. The ends lost 5 bases at V and 1 base at J; junction bases unmatched: 5. The CDR3 consists of 14 residues. This chain's CDR3 is CASRPGTENTEAFF. CDR3 nucleotides: TGCGCCAGCAGGCCCGGGACAGAGAACACTGAAGCTTTCTTT.

The chain recombines TRBV27 with TRBJ1-2, with D possibly matching TRBD1 (5 bases). V was shortened by 3 bases and J by 6 bases, with 23 bases between the two germline ends. Germline CDR1 is MNHEY and CDR2 is SMNVEV (reference sequence). This CDR3 has 17 residues. This chain's CDR3 is CASSLSGRAGPWNGYTF. DNA for the CDR3: TGTGCCAGCAGTTTGTCTGGGAGGGCAGGGCCTTGGAATGGCTACACCTTC.

The chain has TRBV10-3 and TRBJ1-3, with unresolved D. Trimming cost V 6 bases and J 0 bases, with 12 bases left between them. The CDR3 is made up of 15 amino acids. Germline V gives CDR1 ENHRY, CDR2 SYGVKD. This CDR3 is CAIRPLALSGNTIYF. The CDR3 region has the DNA TGTGCCATCAGGCCTCTGGCTCTCTCTGGAAACACCATATATTTT.

In DNA, the CDR3 is TGTGCCAGCAGGGCCGACAGGGGCAGGGGTTATGGCTACACCTTC. It codes for CASRADRGRGYGYTF. The rearrangement joins TRBV2 to TRBJ1-2; 8 bases fit TRBD1. The CDR3 has 15 residues. The germline V gene encodes CDR1 SNHLY and CDR2 FYNNEI. J gave up 5 bases and V 6 bases, and 11 bases lay outside the gene matches.

The chain couples TRBV14 to TRBJ2-7; a weak D match, TRBD1 (5 bases). The V gene lost 1 base and the J gene lost 2 bases, with 9 bases spanning the gap. This CDR3 has 14 amino acids. Germline CDR1 and CDR2: SGHDN and FVKESK. This chain's CDR3 is CASSQVGETYEQYF. CDR3 sequence (DNA): TGTGCCAGCAGCCAAGTAGGGGAAACCTACGAGCAGTACTTC.

This chain uses TRBV28 with TRBJ2-1; 8 bases match TRBD2. The junction had 9 bases not matched to a gene; V was cut back by 6 bases and J by 5 bases. The germline CDR1 and CDR2 sequences are MDHEN and SYDVKM. The CDR3 covers 15 residues. As DNA, the CDR3 is TGTGCCAGCAGATCCCCGGGAGGGGTCCACAATGAGCAGTTCTTC. Residues: CASRSPGGVHNEQFF.

The chain couples TRBV9 to TRBJ1-2; 8 nucleotides line up with TRBD1. Trimming removed 1 base from V and 10 bases from J; junction bases left unmatched: 3. The CDR3 sequence is 12 residues long. Germline CDR1 reads SGDLS; CDR2 reads YYNGEE. This chain's CDR3 is CASSVSTGVYTF. The CDR3 coding sequence is TGTGCCAGCAGCGTATCGACAGGGGTCTACACCTTC.

This chain connects TRBV18 to TRBJ1-3; D not resolved. This CDR3 has 15 amino acids. The ends were cut back, 1 base at V and 4 bases at J, with 11 bases in the middle. Germline V lookup: CDR1 KGHSH, CDR2 LQKENI. The CDR3 reads CASSPQSGRGNTIYF. In DNA, the CDR3 is TGTGCCAGCTCACCACAAAGCGGGAGGGGAAACACCATATATTTT. Filled out from reference TRBV18 and TRBJ1-3, the complete variable domain reads NAGVMQNPRHLVRRRGQEARLRCSPMKGHSHVYWYRQLPEEGLKFMVYLQKENIIDESGMPKERFSAEFPKEGPSILRIQQVVRGDSAAYFCASSPQSGRGNTIYFGEGSWLTVV.

As regards this clone: Other DNA sequences within the sample encode an identical CDR3. CDR3 nucleotide sequence: TGTGCCAGCAGCCTAGGGACTAGCGGCACAGATACGCAGTATTTT. Protein: CASSLGTSGTDTQYF. The rearrangement uses TRBV5-4 and TRBJ2-3, with 10 bases that match TRBD2. The CDR3 runs 15 residues. Trimming at V came to 4 bases and at J to 1 base, leaving 3 bases not matched to a gene. Germline V gene sequence: CDR1 SGHNT, CDR2 YYREEE (reference sequence).

This chain uses TRBV18 with TRBJ2-2; 11 bases match TRBD2. Germline V gene sequence: CDR1 KGHSH, CDR2 LQKENI. Losses at the gene ends were 3 bases for V and 1 base for J; bases not matched to a gene: 13. The CDR3 is 20 residues long. In nucleotides, the CDR3 is TGTGCCAGCTCACCTATTACTTCCTCCGGGACTAGCGGGAACACCGGGGAGCTGTTTTTT. It specifies CASSPITSSGTSGNTGELFF.

This clone was detected once. Within the sample, other DNA sequences also encode this same CDR3. The rearrangement uses TRBV29-1 and TRBJ2-3, with 7 bases aligning to TRBD2. CDR1 SQVTM and CDR2 ANQGSEA come from the germline V gene. The CDR3 loop spans 13 amino acids. V was clipped by 5 bases and J by 0 bases; unmatched bases: 2. In DNA, the CDR3 is TGCAGCGTTAGGCGGGGGAGCACAGATACGCAGTATTTT. This gives the protein CSVRRGSTDTQYF.

The chain uses TRBV6-6 and TRBJ2-3; the match to TRBD1 covers 12 bases. The germline V gene has CDR1 MNHNY and CDR2 SVGAGI (reference sequence). Germline trimming cut 4 bases from V and 6 bases from J; bases unmatched to any gene: 2. The CDR3 runs to 14 residues. The CDR3 loop is CASSWDRGLDTQYF. DNA of the CDR3: TGTGCCAGCAGTTGGGACAGGGGGCTGGATACGCAGTATTTT.

The chain joins TRBV11-3 to TRBJ2-4; D gene uncertain. Germline CDR1 is SGHNT and CDR2 is YENEEA. V was trimmed by 5 bases and J by 3 bases, leaving 8 bases between them. This CDR3 has 13 residues. This CDR3 is CASSPRGKNIQYF. As DNA, the CDR3 is TGTGCCAGCAGCCCGAGAGGCAAAAACATTCAGTACTTC. Full variable domain (outside the CDR3, taken from reference TRBV11-3 and TRBJ2-4): EAGVVQSPRYKIIEKKQPVAFWCNPISGHNTLYWYLQNLGQGPELLIRYENEEAVDDSQLPKDRFSAERLKGVDSTLKIQPAELGDSAVYLCASSPRGKNIQYFGAGTRLSVL.

In this sample, this clone turned up once. The CDR3 reads CASSVGREINEKLFF. The CDR3 region has the DNA TGCGCCAGCAGCGTAGGACGTGAAATTAATGAAAAACTGTTTTTT. The rearrangement joins TRBV5-1 to TRBJ1-4; D remains ambiguous. The CDR3 spans 15 residues. The V and J ends lost 4 bases and 4 bases respectively, with 14 bases between them. The germline CDR1 and CDR2 sequences are SGHRS and YFSETQ.

Note on this clone: Other DNA sequences in this sample translate to the same CDR3. The chain couples TRBV5-1 to TRBJ1-1; no clear D gene. Germline V lookup: CDR1 SGHRS, CDR2 YFSETQ. The CDR3 extends over 13 amino acids. V was clipped by 2 bases and J by 2 bases, with 7 bases between them. Written as DNA, the CDR3 is TGCGCCAGCAGCTTTCGGGGAAACACTGAAGCTTTCTTT. It encodes CASSFRGNTEAFF.